Presented here are 27 T cell receptor beta chains from one specimen sequenced in a study of blood T cells in healthy people across ages. With a J-beta primer mix and a sample-barcoded 5' primer, a second PCR ran about 6 to 11 cycles. TCRdb reanalysed the 5' RACE reads using MiXCR and keeps one entry per CDR3 protein. The table lists around 990,000 distinct CDR3 sequences, roughly two fifths of them singletons. The specimen was blood. These receptors originate from a man aged 18 to 29 in good health.

Concerning this clonotype itself: Since a much larger clone is just one base distant, this may be a read error. The CDR3 sequence is CASSLGPPPYGQYF. For the CDR3, the DNA is TGTGCCAGCAGCTTAGGCCCACCACCCTACGGGCAGTACTTC. V usage is TRBV7-2 and J usage is TRBJ2-4, with D unresolved. The V gene lost 1 base and the J gene lost 13 bases, with 17 bases spanning the gap. From germline, CDR1 is SGHTA and CDR2 FQGNSA. The CDR3 length is 14 residues.

This clonotype was counted many times. The J gene is TRBJ1-2, the V gene TRBV10-3; D gene uncertain. In germline, CDR1 is ENHRY, CDR2 SYGVKD. The CDR3 has 14 amino acids. Trimming cost V 10 bases and J 10 bases, with 25 bases left between them. The CDR3 DNA reads as TGTGCCACCAATAACCCATCCCGATCGGGGTCCTACACCTTC. Translation gives CATNNPSRSGSYTF.

This clonotype has a handful of counts. The rearrangement links TRBV4-1 to TRBJ1-5, with D perhaps matching TRBD1 (5 bases). Trimming stripped 7 bases from V and 0 bases from J, with 13 bases between. Germline V gene data show CDR1 as MGHRA and CDR2 as YSYEKL. The CDR3 loop spans 15 amino acids. CDR3 amino acids: CASTRGGISNQPQHF. The CDR3, as DNA: TGCGCCAGCACCCGGGGGGGGATTAGCAATCAGCCCCAGCATTTT.

This clonotype has a single count. The chain carries TRBV2 and TRBJ2-3, with D perhaps matching TRBD1 (5 bases). This CDR3 has 13 amino acids. With 4 bases removed from V and 1 base from J, the gap between germline ends came to 6 bases. CDR1 is SNHLY, CDR2 FYNNEI, per germline. The DNA of the CDR3 is TGTGCCAGCAGTGGGGGCTGCACAGATACGCAGTATTTT. Translating it yields CASSGGCTDTQYF.

The CDR3 sequence is CSVEEIGGAYYGYTF. CDR3 nucleotides: TGCAGCGTTGAAGAAATAGGGGGAGCATACTATGGCTACACCTTC. This chain connects TRBV29-1 to TRBJ1-2; perhaps TRBD1 as D (6 bases). V was pared by 0 bases and J by 3 bases, with 14 bases between. The CDR3 has 15 amino acids. The germline CDR1 and CDR2 sequences are SQVTM and ANQGSEA.

This clonotype was seen ten or more times. The chain couples TRBV12-3 or TRBV12-4 to TRBJ2-6; D is ambiguous. V was clipped by 1 base and J by 0 bases, with 4 bases between them. The CDR3 covers 15 residues. As DNA, the CDR3 is TGTGCCAGCAGTTTAGGACCCTCTGGGGCCAACGTCCTGACTTTC. This translates into CASSLGPSGANVLTF.

Only a few counts were recorded for this clonotype. This chain links TRBV5-1 with TRBJ1-2; D is unresolved. Germline CDR1 SGHRS, CDR2 YFSETQ. V gave up 7 bases and J gave up 0 bases, with 7 bases separating them. There are 12 residues in the CDR3. The DNA of the CDR3 is TGCGCCAGCGGACTTTCTAACTATGGCTACACCTTC. It yields the protein CASGLSNYGYTF.

This clonotype was detected only a few times. This rearrangement joins TRBV12-3 or TRBV12-4 to TRBJ2-1; D possibly matches TRBD1 or TRBD2 (5 bases each). V dropped 6 bases and J dropped 4 bases, with 19 bases sitting between them. This CDR3 has 16 residues. In DNA, the CDR3 is TGTGCCAGCAGACGAACCGGGACCACTATATACAATGAGCAGTTCTTC. Its translation: CASRRTGTTIYNEQFF.

In regard to this clonotype: One end of the junction fails to match germline, which may point to a read error. The chain has TRBV9 and TRBJ1-1; weak D call: TRBD1 (6 bases). From germline, CDR1 is SGDLS and CDR2 YYNGEE. The CDR3 is 14 amino acids. The CDR3 is CTSSVVSRGTEAFF. Here the CDR3 DNA reads TGTACCAGCAGCGTAGTGTCCAGGGGCACTGAAGCTTTCTTT.

A few counts support this clonotype. CDR3 in amino acids: CSVEATGDNYGYTF. CDR3 DNA sequence: TGCAGCGTTGAAGCCACAGGGGATAACTATGGCTACACCTTC. The chain employs TRBV29-1 and TRBJ1-2; 7 bases map to TRBD1. With V trimmed by 1 base and J by 1 base, 3 bases remained unmatched. Germline V gene data show CDR1 as SQVTM and CDR2 as ANQGSEA. The CDR3 spans 14 residues.

This clonotype was observed a few times. V and J are TRBV20-1 and TRBJ2-3, with 15 bases identical to TRBD2. Looked up from germline, CDR1 is DFQATT and CDR2 is SNEGSKA (reference sequence). The J segment lost 9 bases and the V segment lost 0 bases, leaving 4 bases of the junction unmatched. This CDR3 comprises 15 residues. The CDR3 nucleotides are TGCAGTGCTAGAGATAGGACTAGCGGGGGGGCAACGCAGTATTTT. Its protein product is CSARDRTSGGATQYF.

The chain is built from TRBV4-3 and TRBJ2-3; tentatively, D is TRBD1 (6 bases). Looked up from germline, CDR1 is LGHNA and CDR2 is YSLEER. Trimming removed 5 bases from V and 4 bases from J, with 13 bases in between. The CDR3 is 14 amino acids. The CDR3 DNA reads as TGCGCCAGCAGCGAGGACAGTGTCGCAGATACGCAGTATTTT. Amino acid sequence: CASSEDSVADTQYF.

The chain has TRBV20-1 and TRBJ2-2; D might be TRBD2 (7 bases). The CDR3 totals 15 residues. Trimming removed 3 bases at V and 5 bases at J, with 16 bases between. Germline-derived CDR1 and CDR2 are DFQATT and SNEGSKA (reference sequence). The CDR3 nucleotides read TGCAGTGCTAGGAGGGGGGGCGCGTGGACCGGGGAGCTGTTTTTT. Translating it yields CSARRGGAWTGELFF.

J is TRBJ2-7 and V is TRBV5-1; D perhaps matches TRBD1 (6 bases). The germline V gene has CDR1 SGHRS and CDR2 YFSETQ. The CDR3 consists of 18 residues. V dropped 1 base and J dropped 3 bases, with 23 bases sitting between them. For the CDR3, the DNA is TGCGCCAGCAGCTTGTTGGGCGGTCGGGACACCAACCTCTACGAGCAGTACTTC. Its protein product is CASSLLGGRDTNLYEQYF.

The sample holds many counts of this clonotype. J is TRBJ2-1 and V is TRBV27; D unclear. The V gene lost 3 bases and the J gene lost 0 bases, with 9 bases spanning the gap. The CDR3 has 15 amino acids. Germline CDR1 MNHEY, CDR2 SMNVEV (reference sequence). The CDR3 reads CASSLGSSSYNEQFF. The CDR3 region has the DNA TGTGCCAGCAGTTTGGGGTCGAGCTCCTACAATGAGCAGTTCTTC.

The rearrangement links TRBV6-5 to TRBJ1-2; D is possibly TRBD1 (6 bases). The germline V gene has CDR1 MNHEY and CDR2 SVGAGI. Between the trimmed V and J ends, which lost 3 bases and 7 bases, there was a span of 18 bases. The CDR3 sequence is 15 residues long. The DNA of the CDR3 is TGTGCCAGCAGTTATTTCTCCGGGGGCGCGGGTGGCTACACCTTC. Its translation is CASSYFSGGAGGYTF.

Many counts were recorded for this clonotype. The gene calls are TRBV6-1 and TRBJ1-2; maybe TRBD1 (6 bases). The germline V gene has CDR1 MNHNS and CDR2 SASEGT. The CDR3 is made up of 15 amino acids. The V and J ends lost 4 bases and 8 bases respectively, with 20 bases between them. CDR3 amino acids: CASSAFTDRQLGYTF. The CDR3 DNA reads as TGTGCCAGCAGTGCCTTTACCGACAGGCAACTCGGCTACACCTTC.

V and J are TRBV7-9 and TRBJ2-3; 9 nucleotides line up with TRBD1. The CDR3 runs to 16 residues. Looked up from germline, CDR1 is SEHNR and CDR2 is FQNEAQ (reference sequence). V lost 5 bases, J lost 1 base, and 7 bases stayed unmatched. The CDR3 protein is CASSPLRDRGTDTQYF. The CDR3 nucleotides are TGTGCCAGCAGCCCGTTACGGGACAGGGGCACAGATACGCAGTATTTT.

The chain employs TRBV7-9 and TRBJ2-7; 9 positions agree with TRBD1. The J segment lost 4 bases and the V segment lost 4 bases, leaving 8 bases of the junction unmatched. Germline V lookup: CDR1 SEHNR, CDR2 FQNEAQ (reference sequence). The length of the CDR3 is 15 residues. CDR3 sequence (DNA): TGTGCCAGCAGCTACCCCGGGACAGGGTATTACGAGCAGTACTTC. This gives the protein CASSYPGTGYYEQYF.

The gene calls are TRBV7-9 and TRBJ1-2; a possible D gene is TRBD1 (5 bases). There are 16 residues in the CDR3. Trimming removed 5 bases from V and 3 bases from J, with 19 bases in between. Per germline, CDR1 SEHNR and CDR2 FQNEAQ (reference sequence). CDR3 sequence (DNA): TGTGCCAGCAGCCGGGCAGGGCAGGCCCACGACTATGGCTACACCTTC. This encodes CASSRAGQAHDYGYTF. Full variable domain (outside the CDR3, taken from reference TRBV7-9 and TRBJ1-2): DTGVSQNPRHKITKRGQNVTFRCDPISEHNRLYWYRQTLGQGPEFLTYFQNEAQLEKSRLLSDRFSAERPKGSFSTLEIQRTEQGDSAMYLCASSRAGQAHDYGYTFGSGTRLTVV.

In its sample, this clonotype was seen a few times. The chain joins TRBV20-1 to TRBJ1-1; no firm D call. This CDR3 comprises 16 residues. Germline CDR1 DFQATT, CDR2 SNEGSKA (reference sequence). Trimming took off 4 bases at V and 2 bases at J, with 20 bases between the two ends. This chain's CDR3 is CSANDLTRTRNTEAFF. The CDR3 DNA reads TGCAGTGCTAACGACCTAACCCGGACCAGAAACACTGAAGCTTTCTTT.

The chain uses TRBV12-3 or TRBV12-4 and TRBJ2-4; tentatively, D is TRBD1 (6 bases). The J call could be wrong; TRBJ2-7 is a better fit for the DNA end. The CDR3 is made up of 14 amino acids. The CDR3, as DNA: TGTGCCAGCAGTTCAAGCAGGGGCACCTACGAGCAGTACTTC. Translation gives CASSSSRGTYEQYF.

The chain links TRBV20-1 to TRBJ1-2; D may be TRBD1 (6 bases). Trimming removed 6 bases at V and 6 bases at J, with 17 bases between. This CDR3 comprises 13 residues. Per the germline V gene, CDR1 is DFQATT and CDR2 is SNEGSKA (reference sequence). As DNA, the CDR3 is TGCAGTGCCCACGGGACAAGCTACAATGGCTACACCTTC. This translates into CSAHGTSYNGYTF.

This clonotype showed up just a few times. The J gene is TRBJ1-2, the V gene TRBV9; D unclear. CDR3 length: 14 amino acids. The germline V gene encodes CDR1 SGDLS and CDR2 YYNGEE. Trimming took 0 bases from V and 4 from J, leaving 10 bases between them. The DNA for the CDR3 is TGTGCCAGCAGCGTAGTGGCAGAACCCTATGGCTACACCTTC. As protein: CASSVVAEPYGYTF.

To note about this clonotype: A read error is possible here, since a much larger clone lies one base away. The chain combines TRBV2 with TRBJ1-6, with D unresolved. Germline V CDR1 and CDR2: SNHLY, FYNNEI. The CDR3 sequence is 12 residues long. Here the CDR3 DNA reads TGTGCCAGCTCATGGACGGACTGTCCCCCCCACTTT. It translates to CASSWTDCPPHF.

This clonotype was counted at least ten times. The chain recombines TRBV12-3 or TRBV12-4 with TRBJ2-5; TRBD1 or TRBD2 may be the D gene (5 bases each). Trimming stripped 6 bases from V and 2 bases from J, with 13 bases between. This CDR3 spans 14 amino acids. The CDR3 loop reads CASSLRDGQETQYF. In DNA form, the CDR3 reads TGTGCCAGCAGCCTCCGGGACGGACAAGAGACCCAGTACTTC.

The chain has TRBV7-9 and TRBJ2-5; no definite D call. Deletions cut 5 bases from V and 0 bases from J, with 13 bases between. Germline-derived CDR1 and CDR2 are SEHNR and FQNEAQ (reference sequence). The CDR3 totals 15 residues. CDR3 sequence (DNA): TGTGCCAGCAGCCCCCTGAACTTGTACCAAGAGACCCAGTACTTC. Translation gives CASSPLNLYQETQYF.